This TCR beta chain was obtained from a study of cytomegalovirus exposure and HLA in healthy donors. The data were produced by immunoSEQ multiplex PCR, yet TCRdb's version contains in-frame clones alone and is incomplete. The repertoire consists of about 180,000 clones, with less than 85% occurring once and the leading ten covering 16%. The germline CDR1 and CDR2 sequences are SEHNR and FQNEAQ (reference sequence). V was pared by 4 bases and J by 7 bases, with 8 bases between. The CDR3 spans 12 residues. The donors were members of the validation cohort, which comprised around 110 subjects and was separate from the first cohort of fewer than 700 subjects.

This TCR derives from a man between 18 and 35 years old in good health and CMV-seropositive. V gene TRBV7-9 combines with J gene TRBJ2-1, with a tentative D call TRBD1 (5 bases). Source material: PBMCs. The CDR3 region has the DNA TGTGCCAGCAGCTCACAGGAGAATGAGCAGTTCTTC. Protein sequence: CASSSQENEQFF.